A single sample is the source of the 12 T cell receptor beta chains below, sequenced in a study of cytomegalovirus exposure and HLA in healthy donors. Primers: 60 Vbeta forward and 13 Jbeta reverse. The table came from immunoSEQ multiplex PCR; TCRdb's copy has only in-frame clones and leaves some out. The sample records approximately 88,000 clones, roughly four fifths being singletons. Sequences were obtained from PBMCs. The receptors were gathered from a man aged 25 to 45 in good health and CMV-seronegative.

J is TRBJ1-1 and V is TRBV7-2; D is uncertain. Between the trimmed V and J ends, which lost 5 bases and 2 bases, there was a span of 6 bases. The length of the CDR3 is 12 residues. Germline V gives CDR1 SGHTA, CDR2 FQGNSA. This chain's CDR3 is CASSRGNTEAFF. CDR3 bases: TGTGCCAGCAGCAGAGGCAACACTGAAGCTTTCTTT.

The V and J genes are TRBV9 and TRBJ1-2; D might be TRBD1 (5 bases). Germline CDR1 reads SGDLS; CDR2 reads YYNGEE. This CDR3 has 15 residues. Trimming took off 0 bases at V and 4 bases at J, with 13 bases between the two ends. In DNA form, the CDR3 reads TGTGCCAGCAGCGTAGCGCCCGGGGGAGGCTATGGCTACACCTTC. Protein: CASSVAPGGGYGYTF.

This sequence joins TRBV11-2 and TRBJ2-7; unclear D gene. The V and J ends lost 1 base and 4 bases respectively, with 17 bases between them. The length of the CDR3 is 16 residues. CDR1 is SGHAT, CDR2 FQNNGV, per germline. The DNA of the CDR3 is TGTGCCAGCAGCTTAGGCTGGGCTGGTGGAACTTACGAGCAGTACTTC. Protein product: CASSLGWAGGTYEQYF.

This CDR3 reads CASTVVGRETQYF. CDR3 sequence (DNA): TGTGCCAGCACCGTGGTGGGCCGGGAGACCCAGTACTTC. The V and J genes are TRBV11-2 and TRBJ2-5; D ambiguous. CDR1 and CDR2 from the germline V gene are SGHAT and FQNNGV. Trimming removed 7 bases at V and 5 bases at J, with 14 bases between. The CDR3 is 13 amino acids.

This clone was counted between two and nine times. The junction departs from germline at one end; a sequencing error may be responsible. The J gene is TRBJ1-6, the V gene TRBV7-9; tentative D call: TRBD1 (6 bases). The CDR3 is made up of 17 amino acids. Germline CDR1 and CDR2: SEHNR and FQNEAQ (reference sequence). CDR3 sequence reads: CSSSLVTRTDDNSPLHF. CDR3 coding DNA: TGTTCCAGCAGCTTAGTTACGAGGACAGACGATAATTCACCCCTCCACTTT.

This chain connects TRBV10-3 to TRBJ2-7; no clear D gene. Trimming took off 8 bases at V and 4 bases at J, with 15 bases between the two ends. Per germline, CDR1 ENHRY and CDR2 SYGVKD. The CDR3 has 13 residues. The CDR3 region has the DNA TGTGCCATCGGGCGAGCAGAGAGTTACGAGCAGTACTTC. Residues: CAIGRAESYEQYF.

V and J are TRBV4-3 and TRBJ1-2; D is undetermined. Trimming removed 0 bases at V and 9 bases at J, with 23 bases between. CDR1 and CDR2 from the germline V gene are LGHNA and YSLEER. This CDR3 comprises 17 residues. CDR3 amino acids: CASSQETVTLAGVSYTF. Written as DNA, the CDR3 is TGCGCCAGCAGCCAAGAAACGGTGACCCTGGCTGGAGTGAGCTACACCTTC.

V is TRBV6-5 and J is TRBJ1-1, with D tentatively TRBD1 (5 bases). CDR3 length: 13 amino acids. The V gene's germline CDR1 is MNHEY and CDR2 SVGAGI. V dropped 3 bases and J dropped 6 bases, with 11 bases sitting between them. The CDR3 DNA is TGTGCCAGCAGTTATCCAGGGATGTCTGAAGCTTTCTTT. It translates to CASSYPGMSEAFF.

This CDR3 reads CASSPPRTGRNGYTF. The CDR3 DNA sequence: TGTGCCAGCTCACCACCCCGGACAGGGCGGAATGGCTACACCTTC. The V call is TRBV18, the J call TRBJ1-2; 8 bases fit TRBD1. The CDR3 consists of 15 residues. Germline V CDR1 and CDR2: KGHSH, LQKENI. After removal of 0 bases from V and 6 bases from J, the junction contained 6 bases not matched to a gene.

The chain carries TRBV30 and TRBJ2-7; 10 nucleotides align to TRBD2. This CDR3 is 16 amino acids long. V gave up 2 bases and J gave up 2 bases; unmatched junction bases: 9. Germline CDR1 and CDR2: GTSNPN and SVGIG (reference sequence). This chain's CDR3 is CAWSRPTSGVTYEQYF. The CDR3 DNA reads TGTGCCTGGAGTAGGCCCACTAGCGGGGTCACCTACGAGCAGTACTTC. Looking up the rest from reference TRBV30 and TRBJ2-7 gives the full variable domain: SQTIHQWPATLVQPVGSPLSLECTVEGTSNPNLYWYRQAAGRGLQLLFYSVGIGQISSEVPQNLSASRPQDRQFILSSKKLLLSDSGFYLCAWSRPTSGVTYEQYFGPGTRLTVT.

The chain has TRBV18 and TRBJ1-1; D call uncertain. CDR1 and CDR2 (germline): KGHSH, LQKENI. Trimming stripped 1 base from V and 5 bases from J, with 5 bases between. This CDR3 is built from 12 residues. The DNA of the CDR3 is TGTGCCAGCTCACCACGCGAGACTGAAGCTTTCTTT. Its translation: CASSPRETEAFF.

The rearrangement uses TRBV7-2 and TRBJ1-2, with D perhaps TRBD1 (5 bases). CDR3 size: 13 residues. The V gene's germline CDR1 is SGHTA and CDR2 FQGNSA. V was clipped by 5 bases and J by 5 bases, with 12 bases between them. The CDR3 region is CASSVGGSYGYTF. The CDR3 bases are TGTGCCAGCAGCGTGGGGGGGTCGTATGGCTACACCTTC.